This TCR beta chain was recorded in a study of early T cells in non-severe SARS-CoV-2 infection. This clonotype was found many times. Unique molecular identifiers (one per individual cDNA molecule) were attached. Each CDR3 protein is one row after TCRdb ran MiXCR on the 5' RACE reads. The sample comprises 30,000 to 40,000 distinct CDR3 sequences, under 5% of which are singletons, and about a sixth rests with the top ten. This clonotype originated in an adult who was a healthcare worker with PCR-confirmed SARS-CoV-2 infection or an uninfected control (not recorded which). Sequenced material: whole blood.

CDR3 protein: CASSLEASGAYNEQFF. The CDR3 bases are TGTGCCAGCAGCTTAGAAGCTAGCGGGGCCTACAATGAGCAGTTCTTC. V and J are TRBV7-2 and TRBJ2-1, with 9 bases identical to TRBD2. Germline loops: CDR1 SGHTA, CDR2 FQGNSA. Trimming took 1 base from V and 2 from J; bases not matched to a gene: 3. The CDR3 is 16 amino acids.